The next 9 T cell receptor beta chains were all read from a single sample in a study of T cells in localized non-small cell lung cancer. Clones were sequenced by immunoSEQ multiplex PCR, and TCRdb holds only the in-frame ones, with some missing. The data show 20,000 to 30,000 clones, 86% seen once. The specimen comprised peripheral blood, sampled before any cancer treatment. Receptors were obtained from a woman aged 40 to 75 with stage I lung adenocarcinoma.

In nucleotides, the CDR3 is TGTGCCAGCAGCCCGAGGGGGAATCAGCCCCAGCATTTT. This sequence encodes CASSPRGNQPQHF. The chain uses TRBV7-2 and TRBJ1-5; possible D gene TRBD1, 6 bases. The germline V gene has CDR1 SGHTA and CDR2 FQGNSA. The V and J ends lost 5 bases and 4 bases respectively, with 9 bases between them. The CDR3 runs to 13 residues.

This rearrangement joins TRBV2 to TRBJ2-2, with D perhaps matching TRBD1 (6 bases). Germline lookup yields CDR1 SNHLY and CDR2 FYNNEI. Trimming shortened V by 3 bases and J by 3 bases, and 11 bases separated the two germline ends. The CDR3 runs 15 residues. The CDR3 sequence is CASSDTRGDTGELFF. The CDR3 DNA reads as TGTGCCAGCAGTGATACCAGGGGTGACACCGGGGAGCTGTTTTTT.

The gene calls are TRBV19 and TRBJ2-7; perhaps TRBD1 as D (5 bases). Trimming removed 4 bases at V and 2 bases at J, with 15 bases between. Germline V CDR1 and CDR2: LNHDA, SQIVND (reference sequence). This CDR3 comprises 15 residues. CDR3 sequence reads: CASSNQGRRAYEQYF. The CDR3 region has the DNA TGTGCCAGTAGTAATCAGGGTCGACGGGCCTACGAGCAGTACTTC.

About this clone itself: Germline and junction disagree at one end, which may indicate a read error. CDR3 sequence: CASTEQGATGELFF. Here the CDR3 DNA reads TGTGCCAGCACTGAACAGGGGGCAACCGGGGAGCTGTTTTTT. This chain links TRBV6-1 with TRBJ2-2; 9 nucleotides line up with TRBD1. This CDR3 has 14 amino acids. From germline, CDR1 is MNHNS and CDR2 SASEGT.

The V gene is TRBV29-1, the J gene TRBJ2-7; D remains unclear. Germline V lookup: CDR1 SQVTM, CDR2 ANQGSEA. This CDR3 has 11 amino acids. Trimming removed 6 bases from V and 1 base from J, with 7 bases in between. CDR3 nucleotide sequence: TGCAGCGTGCACACGTCCTACGAGCAGTACTTC. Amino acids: CSVHTSYEQYF.

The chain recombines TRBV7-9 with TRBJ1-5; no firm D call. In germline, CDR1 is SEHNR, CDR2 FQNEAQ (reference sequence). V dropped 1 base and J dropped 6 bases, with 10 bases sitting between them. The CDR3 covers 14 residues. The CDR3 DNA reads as TGTGCCAGCAGCTTAGGATCAGGACCTCAGCCCCAGCATTTT. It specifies CASSLGSGPQPQHF.

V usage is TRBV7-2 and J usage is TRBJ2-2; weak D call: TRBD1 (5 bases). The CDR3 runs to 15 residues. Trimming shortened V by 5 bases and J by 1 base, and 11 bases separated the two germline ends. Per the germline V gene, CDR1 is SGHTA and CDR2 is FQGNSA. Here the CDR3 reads CASSEQVKNTGELFF. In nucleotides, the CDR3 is TGTGCCAGCAGCGAACAGGTTAAGAACACCGGGGAGCTGTTTTTT.

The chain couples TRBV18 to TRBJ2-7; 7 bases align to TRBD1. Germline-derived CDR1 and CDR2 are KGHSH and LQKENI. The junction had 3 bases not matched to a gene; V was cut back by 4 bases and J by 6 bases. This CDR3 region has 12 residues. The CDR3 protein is CASSQTGIEQYF. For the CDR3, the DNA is TGTGCCAGCTCACAGACAGGGATCGAGCAGTACTTC.

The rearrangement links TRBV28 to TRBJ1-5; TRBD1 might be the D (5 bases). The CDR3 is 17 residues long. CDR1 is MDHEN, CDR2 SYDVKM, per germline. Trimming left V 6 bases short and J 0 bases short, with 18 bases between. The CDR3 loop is CASRLTKGRNSNQPQHF. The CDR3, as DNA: TGTGCCAGCAGACTGACGAAGGGGCGGAATAGCAATCAGCCCCAGCATTTT. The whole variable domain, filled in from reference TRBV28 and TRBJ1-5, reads DVKVTQSSRYLVKRTGEKVFLECVQDMDHENMFWYRQDPGLGLRLIYFSYDVKMKEKGDIPEGYSVSREKKERFSLILESASTNQTSMYLCASRLTKGRNSNQPQHFGDGTRLSIL.